This T cell receptor (beta chain) was identified during a study of blood T cells in healthy people across ages. General study findings and limits: Comparison with aged donors showed that long-lived donors had more naive CD4+ cells and higher diversity. A strong correlation between TCR beta diversity and naive T cell percentage was seen.

CDR1 SGHTA and CDR2 FQGNSA come from the germline V gene. This CDR3 is 14 amino acids long. Trimming pared 8 bases from V and 4 bases from J, leaving 18 bases between. This clonotype has a handful of counts. Antigen specificity is unknown. Isolation yielded PBMCs, at least 6 million per sample, in every case. It was with a sample-barcoded 5' primer and a J-beta primer mix that a second PCR of about 6 to 12 cycles was run. TCRdb reprocessed the 5' RACE reads via MiXCR and lists one record per CDR3 protein. Here the sample spans over 1,500,000 distinct CDR3 sequences, roughly 52% being singletons. V usage is TRBV7-2 and J usage is TRBJ2-7; a possible D gene is TRBD2 (5 bases). Sequencing was carried out using blood. This clonotype was obtained from a woman aged 35 to 49 in good health. The CDR3 spells CASGSDLGAYEQYF. The CDR3 DNA reads as TGTGCCAGCGGGAGTGACTTAGGAGCATACGAGCAGTACTTC. Full variable domain (remainder filled in from reference TRBV7-2 and TRBJ2-7): GAGVSQSPSNKVTEKGKDVELRCDPISGHTALYWYRQSLGQGLEFLIYFQGNSAPDKSGLPSDRFSAERTGGSVSTLTIQRTQQEDSAVYLCASGSDLGAYEQYFGPGTRLTVT.